Detailed here is one T cell receptor (beta chain). Antigen unknown. The V gene's germline CDR1 is SGHDT and CDR2 YYEEEE. V was clipped by 3 bases and J by 7 bases, with 5 bases between them. The CDR3 consists of 11 residues. Treatment: oral pan-JAK inhibitor, 5-10 mg twice daily. RNA was isolated and reverse transcribed to cDNA, the sequencing template. The table came from immunoSEQ multiplex PCR; TCRdb's copy has only in-frame clones and leaves some out. The sample lists 150,000 to 200,000 clones, approximately 59% occurring once. This record belongs to a study of CD8+ T cells in alopecia areata. The overall study: Treated patients were dosed with oral tofacitinib, taking 5 to 10 mg twice daily. Scalp area affected, as a percentage, set the severity score of treated patients. The study, taken as a whole, reports: Tofacitinib significantly reduced both scalp clonality and expanded CD8+ clones among the top 100.

The clonotype originates from a human donor with alopecia areata. The chain links TRBV5-6 to TRBJ2-1, with D uncertain. The material was CD4+ T cells sorted from blood, obtained at approximately week 60, from a patient treated with tofacitinib. CDR3 residues: CASSSWNEQFF. The CDR3 nucleotides are TGTGCCAGCAGCTCCTGGAATGAGCAGTTCTTC.